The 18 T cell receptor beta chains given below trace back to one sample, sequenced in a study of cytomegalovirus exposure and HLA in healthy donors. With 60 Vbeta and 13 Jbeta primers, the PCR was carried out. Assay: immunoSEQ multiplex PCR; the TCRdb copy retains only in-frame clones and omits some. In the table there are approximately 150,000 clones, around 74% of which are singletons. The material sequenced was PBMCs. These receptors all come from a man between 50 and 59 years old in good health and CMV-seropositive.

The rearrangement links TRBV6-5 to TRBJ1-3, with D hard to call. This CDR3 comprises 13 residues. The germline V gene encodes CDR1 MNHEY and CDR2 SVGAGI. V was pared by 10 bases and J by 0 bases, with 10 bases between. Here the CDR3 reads CATLEFSGNTIYF. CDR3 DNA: TGTGCCACCCTAGAGTTCTCTGGAAACACCATATATTTT.

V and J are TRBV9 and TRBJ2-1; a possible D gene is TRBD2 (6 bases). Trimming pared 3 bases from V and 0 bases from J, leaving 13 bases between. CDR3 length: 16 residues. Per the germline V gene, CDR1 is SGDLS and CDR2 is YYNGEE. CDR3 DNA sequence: TGTGCCAGCAGCGGATCTAGCGTCAGCTCCTACAATGAGCAGTTCTTC. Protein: CASSGSSVSSYNEQFF. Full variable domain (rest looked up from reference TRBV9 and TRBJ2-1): DSGVTQTPKHLITATGQRVTLRCSPRSGDLSVYWYQQSLDQGLQFLIQYYNGEERAKGNILERFSAQQFPDLHSELNLSSLELGDSALYFCASSGSSVSSYNEQFFGPGTRLTVL.

CDR3 nucleotide sequence: TGCGCCAGCAGCCAAAGAGGGCAGGTGAACACCGGGGAGCTGTTTTTT. It is translated as CASSQRGQVNTGELFF. The gene calls are TRBV4-1 and TRBJ2-2; TRBD2 might be the D (5 bases). Germline V gene sequence: CDR1 MGHRA, CDR2 YSYEKL. The CDR3 runs to 16 residues. Trimming took off 2 bases at V and 1 base at J, with 11 bases between the two ends.

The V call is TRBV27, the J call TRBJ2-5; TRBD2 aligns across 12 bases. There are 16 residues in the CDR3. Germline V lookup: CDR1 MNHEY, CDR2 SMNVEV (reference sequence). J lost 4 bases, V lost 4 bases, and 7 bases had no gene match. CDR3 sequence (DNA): TGTGCCAGCAGTTCTCCGACTAGCGGGAGCTTAGAGACCCAGTACTTC. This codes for CASSSPTSGSLETQYF.

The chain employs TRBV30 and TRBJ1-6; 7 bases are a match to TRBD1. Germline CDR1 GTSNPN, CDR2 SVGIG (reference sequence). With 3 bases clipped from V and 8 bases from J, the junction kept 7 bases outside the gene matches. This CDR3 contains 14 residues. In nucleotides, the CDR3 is TGTGCCTGGAGAGAGGACAGGACATATTCACCCCTCCACTTT. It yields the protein CAWREDRTYSPLHF.

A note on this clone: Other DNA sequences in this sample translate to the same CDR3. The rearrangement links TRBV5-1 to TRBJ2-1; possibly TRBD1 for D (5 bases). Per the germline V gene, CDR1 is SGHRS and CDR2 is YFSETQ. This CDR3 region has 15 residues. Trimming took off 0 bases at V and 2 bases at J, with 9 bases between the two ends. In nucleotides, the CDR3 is TGCGCCAGCAGCTTGGCACAGGCCACCTACAATGAGCAGTTCTTC. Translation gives CASSLAQATYNEQFF.

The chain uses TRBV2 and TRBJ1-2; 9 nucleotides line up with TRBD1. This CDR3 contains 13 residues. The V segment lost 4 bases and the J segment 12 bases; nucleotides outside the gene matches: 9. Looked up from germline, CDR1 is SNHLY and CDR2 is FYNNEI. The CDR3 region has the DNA TGTGCCAGCAGTGCTGACAGGGGGGTAGGGAACACCTTC. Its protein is CASSADRGVGNTF.

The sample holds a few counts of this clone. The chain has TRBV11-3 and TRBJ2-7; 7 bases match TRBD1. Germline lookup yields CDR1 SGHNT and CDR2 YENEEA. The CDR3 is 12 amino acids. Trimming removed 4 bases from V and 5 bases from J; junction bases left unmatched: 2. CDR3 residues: CASSSQGDEQYF. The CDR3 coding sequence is TGTGCCAGCAGCTCTCAGGGGGACGAGCAGTACTTC.

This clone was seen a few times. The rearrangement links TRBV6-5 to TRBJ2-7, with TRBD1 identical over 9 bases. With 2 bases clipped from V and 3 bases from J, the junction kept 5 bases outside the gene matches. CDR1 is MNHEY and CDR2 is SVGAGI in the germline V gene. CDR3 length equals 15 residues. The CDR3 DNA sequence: TGTGCCAGCAGTTACCTCGACAGGGGGAGCTACGAGCAGTACTTC. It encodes CASSYLDRGSYEQYF.

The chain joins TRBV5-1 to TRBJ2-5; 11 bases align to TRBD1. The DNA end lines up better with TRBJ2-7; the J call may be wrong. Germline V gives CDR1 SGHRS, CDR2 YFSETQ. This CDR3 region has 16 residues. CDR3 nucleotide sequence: TGCGCCAGCAGCTGGACCGGGACAGGGGGAGGATACGAGCAGTACTTC. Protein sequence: CASSWTGTGGGYEQYF.

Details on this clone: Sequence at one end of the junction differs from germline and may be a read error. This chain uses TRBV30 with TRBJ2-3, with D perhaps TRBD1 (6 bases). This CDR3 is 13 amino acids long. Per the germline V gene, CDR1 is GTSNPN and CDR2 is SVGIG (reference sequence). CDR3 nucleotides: TGTGCCTGGAGTGTCGGGACAACAGATACGCGGTATTTT. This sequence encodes CAWSVGTTDTRYF.

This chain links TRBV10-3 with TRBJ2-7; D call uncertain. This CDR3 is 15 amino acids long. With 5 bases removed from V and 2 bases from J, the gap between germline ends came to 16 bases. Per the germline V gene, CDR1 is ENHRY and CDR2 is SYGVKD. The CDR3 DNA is TGTGCCATCAGTAATAAGCTAGGAATGACCTACGAGCAGTACTTC. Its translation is CAISNKLGMTYEQYF.

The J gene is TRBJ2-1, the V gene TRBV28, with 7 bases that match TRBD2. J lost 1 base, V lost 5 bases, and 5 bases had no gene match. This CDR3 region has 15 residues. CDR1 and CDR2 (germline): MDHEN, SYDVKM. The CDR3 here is CASSPIAGSYNEQFF. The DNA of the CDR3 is TGTGCCAGCAGTCCCATAGCGGGTTCCTACAATGAGCAGTTCTTC. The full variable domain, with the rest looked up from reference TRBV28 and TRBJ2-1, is DVKVTQSSRYLVKRTGEKVFLECVQDMDHENMFWYRQDPGLGLRLIYFSYDVKMKEKGDIPEGYSVSREKKERFSLILESASTNQTSMYLCASSPIAGSYNEQFFGPGTRLTVL.

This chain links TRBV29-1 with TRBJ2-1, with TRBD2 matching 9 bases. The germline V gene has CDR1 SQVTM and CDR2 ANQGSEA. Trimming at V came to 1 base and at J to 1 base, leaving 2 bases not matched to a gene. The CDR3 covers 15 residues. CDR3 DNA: TGCAGCGTTGAAGGCGGGAGGGTTTCCTACAATGAGCAGTTCTTC. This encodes CSVEGGRVSYNEQFF.

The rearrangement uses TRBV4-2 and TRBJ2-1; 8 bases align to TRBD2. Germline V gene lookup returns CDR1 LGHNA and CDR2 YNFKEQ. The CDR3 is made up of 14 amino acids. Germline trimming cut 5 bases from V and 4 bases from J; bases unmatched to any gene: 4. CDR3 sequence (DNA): TGTGCCAGCAGCTCTAGCGGGCAATACAATGAGCAGTTCTTC. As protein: CASSSSGQYNEQFF.

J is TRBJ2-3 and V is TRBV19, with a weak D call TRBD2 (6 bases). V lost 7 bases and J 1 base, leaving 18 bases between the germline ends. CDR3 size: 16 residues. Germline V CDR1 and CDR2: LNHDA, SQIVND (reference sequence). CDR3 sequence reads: CASMEVAASGTDTQYF. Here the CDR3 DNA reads TGTGCCAGTATGGAGGTAGCGGCTAGCGGCACAGATACGCAGTATTTT.

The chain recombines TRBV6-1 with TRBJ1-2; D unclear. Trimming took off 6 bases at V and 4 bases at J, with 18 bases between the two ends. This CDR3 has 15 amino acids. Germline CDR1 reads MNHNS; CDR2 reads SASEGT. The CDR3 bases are TGTGCCAGCAGAGAACAGATCTCTGAAATCTATGGCTACACCTTC. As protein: CASREQISEIYGYTF.

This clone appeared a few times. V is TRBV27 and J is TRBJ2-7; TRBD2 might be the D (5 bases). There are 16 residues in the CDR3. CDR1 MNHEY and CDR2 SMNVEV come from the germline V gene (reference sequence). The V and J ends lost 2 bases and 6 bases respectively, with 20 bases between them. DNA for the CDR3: TGTGCCAGCAGTTTACTCCCGATCACGGGAATACGCGAGCAGTACTTC. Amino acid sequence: CASSLLPITGIREQYF.